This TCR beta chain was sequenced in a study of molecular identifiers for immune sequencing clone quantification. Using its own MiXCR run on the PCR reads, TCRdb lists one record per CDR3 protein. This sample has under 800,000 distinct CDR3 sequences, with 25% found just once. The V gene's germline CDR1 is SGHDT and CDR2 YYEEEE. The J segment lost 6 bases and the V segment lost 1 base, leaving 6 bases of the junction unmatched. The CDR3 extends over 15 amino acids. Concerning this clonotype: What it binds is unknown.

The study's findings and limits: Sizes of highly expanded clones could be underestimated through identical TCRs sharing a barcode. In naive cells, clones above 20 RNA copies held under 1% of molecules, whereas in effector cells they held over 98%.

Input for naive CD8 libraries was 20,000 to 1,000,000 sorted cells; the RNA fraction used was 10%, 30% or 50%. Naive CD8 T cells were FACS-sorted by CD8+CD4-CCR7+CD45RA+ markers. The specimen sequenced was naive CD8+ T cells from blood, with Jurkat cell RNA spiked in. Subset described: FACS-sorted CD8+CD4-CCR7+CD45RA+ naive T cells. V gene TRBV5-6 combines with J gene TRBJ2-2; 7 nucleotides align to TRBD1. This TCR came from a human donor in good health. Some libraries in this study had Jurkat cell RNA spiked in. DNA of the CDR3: TGTGCCAGCAGCTTGAGGGGGCAATACTCCGGGGAGCTGTTTTTT. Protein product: CASSLRGQYSGELFF.